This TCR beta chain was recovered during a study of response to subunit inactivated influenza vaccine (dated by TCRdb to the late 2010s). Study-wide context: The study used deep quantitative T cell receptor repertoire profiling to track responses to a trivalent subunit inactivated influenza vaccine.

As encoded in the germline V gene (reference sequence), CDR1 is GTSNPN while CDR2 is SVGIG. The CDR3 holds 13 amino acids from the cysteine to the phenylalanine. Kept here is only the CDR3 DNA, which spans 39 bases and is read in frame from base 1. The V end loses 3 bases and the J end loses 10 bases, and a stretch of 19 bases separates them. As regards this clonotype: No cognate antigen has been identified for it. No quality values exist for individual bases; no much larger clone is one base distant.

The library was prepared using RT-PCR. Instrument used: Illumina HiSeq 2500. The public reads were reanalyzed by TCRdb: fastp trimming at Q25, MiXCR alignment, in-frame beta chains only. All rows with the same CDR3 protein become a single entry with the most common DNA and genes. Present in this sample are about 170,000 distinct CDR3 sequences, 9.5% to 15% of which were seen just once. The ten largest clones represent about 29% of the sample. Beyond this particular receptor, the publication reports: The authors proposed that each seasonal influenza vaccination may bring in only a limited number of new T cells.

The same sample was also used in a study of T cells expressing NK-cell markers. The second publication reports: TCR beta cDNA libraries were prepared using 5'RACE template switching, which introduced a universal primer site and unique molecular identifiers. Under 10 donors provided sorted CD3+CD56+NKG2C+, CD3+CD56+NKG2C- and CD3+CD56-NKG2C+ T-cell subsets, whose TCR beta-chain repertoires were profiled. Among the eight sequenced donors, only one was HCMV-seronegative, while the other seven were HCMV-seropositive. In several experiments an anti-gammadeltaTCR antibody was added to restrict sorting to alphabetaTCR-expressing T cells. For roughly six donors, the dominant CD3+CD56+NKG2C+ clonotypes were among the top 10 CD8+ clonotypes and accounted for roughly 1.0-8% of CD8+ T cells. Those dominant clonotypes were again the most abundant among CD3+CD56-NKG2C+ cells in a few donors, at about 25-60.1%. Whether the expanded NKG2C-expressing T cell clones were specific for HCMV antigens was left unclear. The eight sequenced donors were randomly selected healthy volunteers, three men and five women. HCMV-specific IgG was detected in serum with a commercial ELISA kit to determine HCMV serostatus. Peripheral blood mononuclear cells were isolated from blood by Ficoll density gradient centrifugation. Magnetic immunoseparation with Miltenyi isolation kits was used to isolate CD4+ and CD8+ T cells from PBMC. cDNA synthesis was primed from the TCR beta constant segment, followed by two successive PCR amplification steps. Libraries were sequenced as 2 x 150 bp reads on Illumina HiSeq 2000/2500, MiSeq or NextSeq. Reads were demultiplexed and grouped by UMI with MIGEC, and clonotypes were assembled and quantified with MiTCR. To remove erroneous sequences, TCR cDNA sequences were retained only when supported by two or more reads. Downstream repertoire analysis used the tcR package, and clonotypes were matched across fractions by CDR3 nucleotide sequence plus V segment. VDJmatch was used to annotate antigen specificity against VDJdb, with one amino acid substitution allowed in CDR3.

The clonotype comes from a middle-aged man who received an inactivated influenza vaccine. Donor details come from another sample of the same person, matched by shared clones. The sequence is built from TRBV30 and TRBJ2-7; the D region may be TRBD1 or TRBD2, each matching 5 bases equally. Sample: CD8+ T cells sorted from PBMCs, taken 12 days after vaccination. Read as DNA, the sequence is TGTGCCTGGAGCTGGGACGCACCCGCCGACCAGTACTTC. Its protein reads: CAWSWDAPADQYF. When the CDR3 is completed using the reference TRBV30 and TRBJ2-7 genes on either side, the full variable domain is SQTIHQWPATLVQPVGSPLSLECTVEGTSNPNLYWYRQAAGRGLQLLFYSVGIGQISSEVPQNLSASRPQDRQFILSSKKLLLSDSGFYLCAWSWDAPADQYFGPGTRLTVT.